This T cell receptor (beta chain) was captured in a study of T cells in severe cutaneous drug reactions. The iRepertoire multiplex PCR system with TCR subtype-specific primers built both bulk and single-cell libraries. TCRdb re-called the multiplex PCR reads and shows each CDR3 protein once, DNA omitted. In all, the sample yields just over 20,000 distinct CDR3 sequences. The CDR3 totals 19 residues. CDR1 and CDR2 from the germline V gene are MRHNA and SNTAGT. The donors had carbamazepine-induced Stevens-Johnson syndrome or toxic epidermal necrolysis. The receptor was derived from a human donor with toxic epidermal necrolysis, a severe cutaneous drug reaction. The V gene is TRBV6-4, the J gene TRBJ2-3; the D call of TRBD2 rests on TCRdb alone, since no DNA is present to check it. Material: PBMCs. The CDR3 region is CASSPEDEREGTSTDTQYF.